The text below deals with one TCR beta chain. This sample also contains other DNA sequences that code for the same CDR3. The Seattle site enrolled patients during active infection and followed them longitudinally. The sample comes from a study of blood T cell repertoires in COVID-19. Study information: The cDNA or gDNA used as material had been derived from T cells, B-cell-depleted T cells, or PBMCs.

Under the authors' procedure: Amplification from reference gene primers served as the basis for estimated nucleated cell counts. Clones were read by immunoSEQ multiplex PCR, and TCRdb kept only the in-frame ones, dropping some. That table is the source of V, J and clone size, and D and trimming were worked out from the DNA. Among about 130,000 clones listed, around 75% were seen once. V shed 8 bases and J 5 bases; nucleotides not matched to a gene: 4. Germline CDR1 reads MDHEN; CDR2 reads SYDVKM. The CDR3 has 13 amino acids. The V and J genes are TRBV28 and TRBJ1-5; TRBD1 matches at 9 bases. The receptor was isolated from an older woman with COVID-19, enrolled during active disease. The sequenced sample was peripheral blood. The CDR3 protein is CASSTGGDQPQHF. The CDR3 DNA reads TGTGCCAGCTCAACAGGGGGCGATCAGCCCCAGCATTTT. Together with reference TRBV28 and TRBJ1-5, the CDR3 gives the full variable domain: DVKVTQSSRYLVKRTGEKVFLECVQDMDHENMFWYRQDPGLGLRLIYFSYDVKMKEKGDIPEGYSVSREKKERFSLILESASTNQTSMYLCASSTGGDQPQHFGDGTRLSIL.